The 3 T cell receptor beta chains presented below share a single source sample, sequenced in a study of CD8+ T cells in alopecia areata. It was cDNA, reverse transcribed from extracted RNA, that served as the sequencing template. The data were produced by immunoSEQ multiplex PCR, yet TCRdb's version contains in-frame clones alone and is incomplete. Of roughly 180,000 clones in the sample, roughly 46% were seen once. The treatment: oral pan-JAK inhibitor, 5-10 mg twice daily. Source: CD8+ T cells sorted from blood, taken at roughly week 52, from a patient treated with tofacitinib. These receptors were taken from a human donor with alopecia areata.

This chain joins TRBV7-9 and TRBJ1-1; D is perhaps TRBD1 (5 bases). V was clipped by 1 base and J by 2 bases, with 11 bases between them. Germline V lookup: CDR1 SEHNR, CDR2 FQNEAQ (reference sequence). The CDR3 is made up of 15 amino acids. In DNA, the CDR3 is TGTGCCAGCAGCTTAGGCGTGGGGGTAAACACTGAAGCTTTCTTT. Protein product: CASSLGVGVNTEAFF. The full variable domain, with the rest looked up from reference TRBV7-9 and TRBJ1-1, is DTGVSQNPRHKITKRGQNVTFRCDPISEHNRLYWYRQTLGQGPEFLTYFQNEAQLEKSRLLSDRFSAERPKGSFSTLEIQRTEQGDSAMYLCASSLGVGVNTEAFFGQGTRLTVV.

The gene calls are TRBV7-9 and TRBJ1-2; 9 positions match TRBD1. The CDR3 has 17 amino acids. Trimming cost V 5 bases and J 3 bases; bases outside gene matches: 13. Germline CDR1 SEHNR, CDR2 FQNEAQ (reference sequence). The chain's CDR3 is CASSRGQGIVSDYGYTF. The CDR3 nucleotides read TGTGCCAGCAGCCGGGGACAGGGAATTGTATCTGACTATGGCTACACCTTC. The full variable domain, with the rest looked up from reference TRBV7-9 and TRBJ1-2, is DTGVSQNPRHKITKRGQNVTFRCDPISEHNRLYWYRQTLGQGPEFLTYFQNEAQLEKSRLLSDRFSAERPKGSFSTLEIQRTEQGDSAMYLCASSRGQGIVSDYGYTFGSGTRLTVV.

V usage is TRBV5-4 and J usage is TRBJ2-3; perhaps TRBD2 as D (5 bases). CDR1 and CDR2 (germline): SGHNT, YYREEE (reference sequence). The CDR3 spans 12 residues. Trimming cost V 2 bases and J 6 bases, with 7 bases left between them. CDR3 loop: CASSFDYDTQYF. The CDR3 nucleotides read TGTGCCAGCAGCTTCGACTACGATACGCAGTATTTT.